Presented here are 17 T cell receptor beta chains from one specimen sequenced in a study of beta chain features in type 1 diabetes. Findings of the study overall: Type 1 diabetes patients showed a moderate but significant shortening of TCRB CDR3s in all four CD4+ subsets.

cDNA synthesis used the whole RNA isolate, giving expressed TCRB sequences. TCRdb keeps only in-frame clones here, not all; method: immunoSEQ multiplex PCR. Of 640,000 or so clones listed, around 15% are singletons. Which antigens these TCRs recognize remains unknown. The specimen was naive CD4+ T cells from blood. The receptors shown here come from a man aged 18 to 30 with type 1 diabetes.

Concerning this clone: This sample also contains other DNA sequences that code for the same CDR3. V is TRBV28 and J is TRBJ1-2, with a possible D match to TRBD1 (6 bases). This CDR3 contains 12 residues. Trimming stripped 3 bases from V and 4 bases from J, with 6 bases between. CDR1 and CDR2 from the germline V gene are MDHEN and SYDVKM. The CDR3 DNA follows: TGTGCCAGCAGTTTGGACAGCTATGGCTACACCTTC. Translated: CASSLDSYGYTF.

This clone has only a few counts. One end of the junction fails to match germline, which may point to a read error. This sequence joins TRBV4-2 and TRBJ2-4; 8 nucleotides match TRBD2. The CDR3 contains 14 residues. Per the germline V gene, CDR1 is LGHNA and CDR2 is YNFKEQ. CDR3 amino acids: CASSQAGAGNIQYF. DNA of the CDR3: TGTGCCAGCAGTCAAGCGGGGGCGGGAAACATTCAGTACTTC.

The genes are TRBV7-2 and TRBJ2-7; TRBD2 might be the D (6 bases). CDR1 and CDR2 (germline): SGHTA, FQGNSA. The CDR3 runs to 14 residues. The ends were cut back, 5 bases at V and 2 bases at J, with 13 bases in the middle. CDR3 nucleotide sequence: TGTGCCAGCAGCCCATGGACGGGGGCCTACGAGCAGTACTTC. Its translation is CASSPWTGAYEQYF.

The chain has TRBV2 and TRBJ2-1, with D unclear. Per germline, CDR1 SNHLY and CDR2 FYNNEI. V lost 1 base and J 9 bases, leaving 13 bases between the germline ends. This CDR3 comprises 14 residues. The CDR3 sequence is CASSEDAAVREQFF. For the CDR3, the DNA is TGTGCCAGCAGTGAAGATGCGGCAGTTCGTGAGCAGTTCTTC.

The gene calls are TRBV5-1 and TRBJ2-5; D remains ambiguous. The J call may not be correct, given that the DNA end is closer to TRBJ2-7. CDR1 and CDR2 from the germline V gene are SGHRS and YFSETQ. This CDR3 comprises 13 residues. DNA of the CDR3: TGCGCCAGCAGCTGGGCCGGCGTCGACGAGCAGTACTTC. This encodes CASSWAGVDEQYF.

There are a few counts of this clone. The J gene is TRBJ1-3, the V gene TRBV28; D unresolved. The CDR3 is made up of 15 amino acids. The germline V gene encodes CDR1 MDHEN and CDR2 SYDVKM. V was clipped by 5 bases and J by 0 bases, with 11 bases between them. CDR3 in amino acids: CASSPRSTSGNTIYF. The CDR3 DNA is TGTGCCAGCAGTCCTCGGAGCACCTCTGGAAACACCATATATTTT.

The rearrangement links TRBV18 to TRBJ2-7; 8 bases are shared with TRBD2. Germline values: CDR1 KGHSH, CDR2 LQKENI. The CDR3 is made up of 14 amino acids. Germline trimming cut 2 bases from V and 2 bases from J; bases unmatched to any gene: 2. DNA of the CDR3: TGTGCCAGCTCACCAGGGACTAGTCCCTACGAGCAGTACTTC. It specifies CASSPGTSPYEQYF. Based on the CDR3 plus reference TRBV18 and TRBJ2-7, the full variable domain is NAGVMQNPRHLVRRRGQEARLRCSPMKGHSHVYWYRQLPEEGLKFMVYLQKENIIDESGMPKERFSAEFPKEGPSILRIQQVVRGDSAAYFCASSPGTSPYEQYFGPGTRLTVT.

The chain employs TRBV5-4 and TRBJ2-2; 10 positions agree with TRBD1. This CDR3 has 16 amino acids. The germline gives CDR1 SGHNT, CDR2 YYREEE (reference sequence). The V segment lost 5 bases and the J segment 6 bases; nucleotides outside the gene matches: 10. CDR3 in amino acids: CASSSPGQGRAGELFF. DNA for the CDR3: TGTGCCAGCAGTTCCCCGGGACAGGGGAGGGCCGGGGAGCTGTTTTTT.

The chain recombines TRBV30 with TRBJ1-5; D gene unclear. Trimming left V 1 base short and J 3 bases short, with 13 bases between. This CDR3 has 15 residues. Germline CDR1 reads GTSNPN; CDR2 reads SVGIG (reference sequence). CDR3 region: CAWSEAVYLNQPQHF. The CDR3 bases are TGTGCCTGGAGTGAAGCGGTTTACCTCAATCAGCCCCAGCATTTT.

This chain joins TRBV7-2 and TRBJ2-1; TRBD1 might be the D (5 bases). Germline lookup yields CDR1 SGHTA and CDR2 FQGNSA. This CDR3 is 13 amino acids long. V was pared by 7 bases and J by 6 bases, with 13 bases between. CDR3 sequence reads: CASTLGRGNEQFF. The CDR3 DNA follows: TGTGCCAGCACTCTGGGGCGCGGCAATGAGCAGTTCTTC.

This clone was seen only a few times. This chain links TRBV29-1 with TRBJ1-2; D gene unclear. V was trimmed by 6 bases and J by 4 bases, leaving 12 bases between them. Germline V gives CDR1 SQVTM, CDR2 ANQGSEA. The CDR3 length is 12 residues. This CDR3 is CSVGENSYGYTF. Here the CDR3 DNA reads TGCAGCGTAGGTGAGAACTCCTATGGCTACACCTTC. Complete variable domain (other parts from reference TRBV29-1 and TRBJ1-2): SAVISQKPSRDICQRGTSLTIQCQVDSQVTMMFWYRQQPGQSLTLIATANQGSEATYESGFVIDKFPISRPNLTFSTLTVSNMSPEDSSIYLCSVGENSYGYTFGSGTRLTVV.

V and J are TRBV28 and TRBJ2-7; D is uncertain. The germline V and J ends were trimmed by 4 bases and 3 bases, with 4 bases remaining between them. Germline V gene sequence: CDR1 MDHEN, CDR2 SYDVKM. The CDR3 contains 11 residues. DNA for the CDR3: TGTGCCAGCAGTTCCAACTACGAGCAGTACTTC. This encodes CASSSNYEQYF.

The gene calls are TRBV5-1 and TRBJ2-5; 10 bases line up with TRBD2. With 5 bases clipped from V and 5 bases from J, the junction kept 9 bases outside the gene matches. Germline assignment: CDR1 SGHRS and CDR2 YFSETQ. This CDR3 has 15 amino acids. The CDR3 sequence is CASRQAGGPPETQYF. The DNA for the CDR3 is TGCGCCAGCAGACAAGCGGGAGGGCCCCCCGAGACCCAGTACTTC.

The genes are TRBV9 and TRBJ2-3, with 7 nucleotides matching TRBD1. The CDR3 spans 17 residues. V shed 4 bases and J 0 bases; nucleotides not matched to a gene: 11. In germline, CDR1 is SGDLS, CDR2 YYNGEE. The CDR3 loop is CASSSRGRGLSTDTQYF. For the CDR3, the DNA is TGTGCCAGCAGCTCCAGGGGTAGGGGGCTAAGCACAGATACGCAGTATTTT.

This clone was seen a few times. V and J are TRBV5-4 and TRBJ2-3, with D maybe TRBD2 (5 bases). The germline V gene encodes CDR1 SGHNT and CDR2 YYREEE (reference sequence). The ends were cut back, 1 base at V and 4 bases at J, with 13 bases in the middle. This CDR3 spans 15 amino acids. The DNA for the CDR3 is TGTGCCAGCAGCTTGTTGGGAAGTAGCGCAGATACGCAGTATTTT. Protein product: CASSLLGSSADTQYF.

CDR3 protein: CASSPEWVLGSDEQYF. In DNA, the CDR3 is TGTGCCAGCAGTCCAGAGTGGGTTCTCGGCTCGGACGAGCAGTACTTC. V usage is TRBV13 and J usage is TRBJ2-7; D uncertain. V lost 6 bases to trimming and J lost 5 bases, with 23 bases between them. Looked up from germline, CDR1 is PRHDT and CDR2 is FYEKMQ (reference sequence). The CDR3 length is 16 residues.

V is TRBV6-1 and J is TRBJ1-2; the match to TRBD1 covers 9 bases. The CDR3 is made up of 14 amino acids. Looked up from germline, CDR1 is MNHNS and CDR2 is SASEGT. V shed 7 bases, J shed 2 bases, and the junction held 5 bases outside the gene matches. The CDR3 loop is CASNPGQGNYGYTF. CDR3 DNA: TGTGCCAGCAATCCGGGACAGGGAAACTATGGCTACACCTTC.